The T cell receptor (beta chain) under discussion was sequenced for a study of T cell responses to AZD1222 COVID-19 vaccine. Sequenced by immunoSEQ multiplex PCR; TCRdb stores in-frame clones only, minus some. The table includes under 200,000 clones, approximately 93% detected once. This specimen consisted of peripheral blood, obtained on day 0 of AZD1222 vaccination. This TCR was sampled from an adult in good health.

CDR3 residues: CASSEFWGMNTEAFF. The CDR3 region has the DNA TGTGCCAGCAGTGAATTTTGGGGAATGAACACTGAAGCTTTCTTT. The chain has TRBV25-1 and TRBJ1-1; D unresolved. Germline V lookup: CDR1 MGHDK, CDR2 SYGVNS. The CDR3 totals 15 residues. V lost 1 base, J lost 0 bases, and 9 bases lay in between.